Below are 25 T cell receptor beta chains sequenced from a single sample in a study of blood T cell repertoires in COVID-19. Profiling relied on immunoSEQ multiplex PCR, and the TCRdb table lists in-frame clones only, not all of them. This table holds 150,000 or so clones, about four fifths found once. The sequenced material came from peripheral blood. The receptors were sampled from a man in his sixties with active or convalescent COVID-19.

The chain employs TRBV9 and TRBJ2-5; TRBD2 aligns across 13 bases. This CDR3 region has 16 residues. Germline CDR1 and CDR2: SGDLS and YYNGEE. With V trimmed by 2 bases and J by 1 base, 2 bases remained unmatched. This chain's CDR3 is CASSVGLAGIQETQYF. CDR3 nucleotides: TGTGCCAGCAGCGTGGGACTAGCGGGGATCCAAGAGACCCAGTACTTC.

V and J are TRBV9 and TRBJ1-6; tentative D call: TRBD1 (6 bases). Trimming cost V 6 bases and J 9 bases, with 19 bases left between them. Germline V gene data show CDR1 as SGDLS and CDR2 as YYNGEE. The CDR3 is 15 amino acids. The CDR3 nucleotides are TGTGCCAGCACCCTAGGAAGGGGGAGTAGTTCACCCCTCCACTTT. It translates to CASTLGRGSSSPLHF. Full variable domain (missing parts from reference TRBV9 and TRBJ1-6): DSGVTQTPKHLITATGQRVTLRCSPRSGDLSVYWYQQSLDQGLQFLIQYYNGEERAKGNILERFSAQQFPDLHSELNLSSLELGDSALYFCASTLGRGSSSPLHFGNGTRLTVT.

V and J are TRBV7-2 and TRBJ2-2, with 13 bases lining up with TRBD2. CDR3 length equals 17 residues. Unmatched junction bases numbered 8, after V lost 5 bases and J lost 5 bases. The germline CDR1 and CDR2 sequences are SGHTA and FQGNSA. CDR3 sequence reads: CASSPRTSGRKTGELFF. The CDR3 coding sequence is TGTGCCAGCAGCCCCCGGACTAGCGGGAGAAAAACCGGGGAGCTGTTTTTT.

The V call is TRBV7-9, the J call TRBJ2-3; 8 bases match TRBD1. The CDR3 is 14 amino acids. CDR1 is SEHNR and CDR2 is FQNEAQ in the germline V gene (reference sequence). The trim removed 6 bases at V and 6 bases at J, leaving 8 bases unmatched. This chain's CDR3 is CASSLGQAPDTQYF. CDR3 coding DNA: TGTGCCAGCAGTCTGGGACAGGCTCCCGATACGCAGTATTTT.

The V gene is TRBV9, the J gene TRBJ1-2, with a tentative D call TRBD1 (6 bases). Germline CDR1 SGDLS, CDR2 YYNGEE. CDR3 size: 14 residues. Trimming shortened V by 5 bases and J by 5 bases, and 16 bases separated the two germline ends. CDR3 sequence (DNA): TGTGCCAGCAGTCCCACCGGGACAATATATGGCTACACCTTC. This sequence encodes CASSPTGTIYGYTF.

This chain links TRBV14 with TRBJ2-7; TRBD2 agrees at 9 bases. CDR1 is SGHDN, CDR2 FVKESK, per germline. The CDR3 totals 16 residues. After removal of 6 bases from V and 2 bases from J, the junction contained 11 bases not matched to a gene. The CDR3 nucleotides are TGTGCCAGCAGTCGGAGGGTAGCGGGAGAGACCTACGAGCAGTACTTC. This sequence encodes CASSRRVAGETYEQYF.

This chain connects TRBV29-1 to TRBJ2-1; D remains ambiguous. This CDR3 contains 12 residues. The germline CDR1 and CDR2 sequences are SQVTM and ANQGSEA. V was clipped by 3 bases and J by 5 bases, with 8 bases between them. CDR3 sequence: CSVDARNNEQFF. CDR3 nucleotide sequence: TGCAGCGTTGATGCGCGAAACAATGAGCAGTTCTTC.

The chain recombines TRBV5-8 with TRBJ2-2; D call uncertain. This CDR3 has 15 residues. Germline CDR1 is SGHTS and CDR2 is YDEGEE. V dropped 2 bases and J dropped 1 base, with 9 bases sitting between them. DNA of the CDR3: TGTGCCAGCAGCTTTTTCGCCAGGAACACCGGGGAGCTGTTTTTT. This translates into CASSFFARNTGELFF.

This clone was picked up a small number of times. This sequence joins TRBV5-5 and TRBJ1-6, with 8 bases matching TRBD1. V gave up 5 bases and J gave up 9 bases; unmatched junction bases: 10. Germline-derived CDR1 and CDR2 are SGHKS and YYEKEE (reference sequence). This CDR3 comprises 15 residues. CDR3 DNA: TGTGCCAGCAGTTTTCAGACAGGGGTTGGTTCACCCCTCCACTTT. This gives the protein CASSFQTGVGSPLHF.

This chain uses TRBV7-9 with TRBJ1-4, with 7 nucleotides matching TRBD1. In germline, CDR1 is SEHNR, CDR2 FQNEAQ (reference sequence). Trimming at V came to 4 bases and at J to 0 bases, leaving 5 bases not matched to a gene. The CDR3 contains 16 residues. This CDR3 reads CASSSGQVATNEKLFF. For the CDR3, the DNA is TGTGCCAGCAGCTCAGGACAGGTTGCAACTAATGAAAAACTGTTTTTT.

The J gene is TRBJ1-6, the V gene TRBV2; TRBD1 aligns across 7 bases. The CDR3 has 13 residues. Germline V gene sequence: CDR1 SNHLY, CDR2 FYNNEI. Germline trimming cut 6 bases from V and 9 bases from J; bases unmatched to any gene: 5. CDR3 DNA sequence: TGTGCCAGCAGCCCAGGGGGAGGTTCACCCCTCCACTTT. This encodes CASSPGGGSPLHF.

A word on this clone: The same CDR3 is also encoded by other DNA sequences in this sample. The gene calls are TRBV19 and TRBJ1-4; 8 positions match TRBD1. V was clipped by 4 bases and J by 7 bases; unmatched bases: 2. Germline assignment: CDR1 LNHDA and CDR2 SQIVND (reference sequence). The CDR3 loop spans 13 amino acids. CDR3 in DNA: TGTGCCAGTAGTACCACAGGGGGTGAAAAACTGTTTTTT. Translation: CASSTTGGEKLFF.

This chain uses TRBV6-5 with TRBJ1-2; perhaps TRBD1 as D (5 bases). This CDR3 comprises 15 residues. Trimming pared 7 bases from V and 1 base from J, leaving 16 bases between. Germline V gene data show CDR1 as MNHEY and CDR2 as SVGAGI. The CDR3 DNA is TGTGCCAGCACCCAATCAGGGAACATTAACTATGGCTACACCTTC. Encoded protein: CASTQSGNINYGYTF.

The chain links TRBV12-5 to TRBJ2-3; D is uncertain. V lost 0 bases to trimming and J lost 2 bases, with 9 bases between them. CDR1 and CDR2 from the germline V gene are LGHNT and FRNRAP. This CDR3 has 15 amino acids. For the CDR3, the DNA is TGTGCTAGTGGTTTGGTAGACGGGTACACAGATACGCAGTATTTT. Protein: CASGLVDGYTDTQYF.

The chain uses TRBV6-1 and TRBJ1-2, with D possibly matching TRBD1 (6 bases). The V end lost 0 bases, the J end lost 5 bases, and 13 bases lay between the germline ends. From germline, CDR1 is MNHNS and CDR2 SASEGT. The CDR3 is 15 amino acids. The CDR3 sequence is CASSEARGGIYGYTF. DNA for the CDR3: TGTGCCAGCAGTGAAGCGAGAGGGGGTATTTATGGCTACACCTTC.

This chain joins TRBV29-1 and TRBJ2-3; D call uncertain. Trimming cost V 1 base and J 2 bases, with 10 bases left between them. Germline CDR1 is SQVTM and CDR2 is ANQGSEA. The length of the CDR3 is 14 residues. The CDR3 DNA is TGCAGCGTTGAAGGTGGCGGTCACACAGATACGCAGTATTTT. Encoded protein: CSVEGGGHTDTQYF.

J is TRBJ2-2 and V is TRBV12-5, with D tentatively TRBD1 (6 bases). Germline values: CDR1 LGHNT, CDR2 FRNRAP. The CDR3 is made up of 14 amino acids. V lost 7 bases to trimming and J lost 7 bases, with 16 bases between them. The CDR3: CASALGQGNGELFF. The CDR3 region has the DNA TGTGCTAGTGCCTTGGGCCAGGGGAACGGGGAGCTGTTTTTT.

The gene calls are TRBV2 and TRBJ1-2; 7 bases are shared with TRBD1. The V and J ends lost 6 bases and 7 bases, in that order; junction bases with no gene match: 14. Germline V lookup: CDR1 SNHLY, CDR2 FYNNEI. The CDR3 runs 15 residues. This CDR3 reads CASSRTTTGATGYTF. The CDR3 DNA reads TGTGCCAGCAGCCGAACTACTACAGGGGCTACTGGCTACACCTTC.

Judged by abundance, this clone is medium-sized. This chain connects TRBV10-3 to TRBJ1-4; a weak D match, TRBD1 (6 bases). V was pared by 4 bases and J by 1 base, with 16 bases between. The CDR3 spans 17 residues. CDR1 and CDR2 from the germline V gene are ENHRY and SYGVKD. CDR3 in amino acids: CAISAQQGRGTNEKLFF. The CDR3 DNA reads TGTGCCATCAGTGCGCAGCAGGGGCGAGGAACTAATGAAAAACTGTTTTTT.

This clone was picked up one time. The chain recombines TRBV11-3 with TRBJ2-7, with 8 bases aligning to TRBD1. This CDR3 is 17 amino acids long. Looked up from germline, CDR1 is SGHNT and CDR2 is YENEEA. Losses at the gene ends were 0 bases for V and 0 bases for J; bases not matched to a gene: 7. The CDR3: CASSLDSGQGFSYEQYF. Here the CDR3 DNA reads TGTGCCAGCAGCTTAGATTCAGGACAGGGATTCTCCTACGAGCAGTACTTC.

This clone was detected only a few times. This sequence joins TRBV5-6 and TRBJ2-5, with 10 positions matching TRBD2. V was pared by 4 bases and J by 3 bases, with 18 bases of the junction left unmatched. The germline V gene has CDR1 SGHDT and CDR2 YYEEEE. The CDR3 sequence is 19 residues long. CDR3 bases: TGTGCCAGCAGCCCCCGGGGCGGACTAGCGGTGGCTCGGGAAGAGACCCAGTACTTC. The encoded protein is CASSPRGGLAVAREETQYF.

The chain joins TRBV7-2 to TRBJ1-2; D might be TRBD1 (6 bases). The CDR3 is 16 residues long. V was pared by 0 bases and J by 2 bases, with 13 bases between. The V gene's germline CDR1 is SGHTA and CDR2 FQGNSA. CDR3 DNA: TGTGCCAGCAGCTTAGCCACCGGGACAATAAACTATGGCTACACCTTC. This gives the protein CASSLATGTINYGYTF.

V gene TRBV19 combines with J gene TRBJ2-5; tentatively, D is TRBD2 (5 bases). Germline lookup yields CDR1 LNHDA and CDR2 SQIVND (reference sequence). V lost 4 bases to trimming and J lost 2 bases, with 11 bases between them. The CDR3 is 14 residues long. The CDR3 nucleotides read TGTGCCAGTAGTAACGGGGTTCGGCAAGAGACCCAGTACTTC. Protein product: CASSNGVRQETQYF.

J is TRBJ1-1 and V is TRBV28; D perhaps matches TRBD1 (6 bases). V lost 2 bases to trimming and J lost 0 bases, with 13 bases between them. This CDR3 has 16 residues. CDR1 is MDHEN, CDR2 SYDVKM, per germline. The CDR3 DNA follows: TGTGCCAGCAGTTTAGGGGACATCGCCATGAACACTGAAGCTTTCTTT. Residues: CASSLGDIAMNTEAFF. The full variable domain, with the rest looked up from reference TRBV28 and TRBJ1-1, is DVKVTQSSRYLVKRTGEKVFLECVQDMDHENMFWYRQDPGLGLRLIYFSYDVKMKEKGDIPEGYSVSREKKERFSLILESASTNQTSMYLCASSLGDIAMNTEAFFGQGTRLTVV.

The chain links TRBV7-2 to TRBJ2-3; the match to TRBD1 covers 10 bases. The ends lost 0 bases at V and 5 bases at J; junction bases unmatched: 11. Germline V gene data show CDR1 as SGHTA and CDR2 as FQGNSA. The CDR3 loop spans 18 amino acids. The chain's CDR3 is CASSLALSGTGVGDTQYF. CDR3 sequence (DNA): TGTGCCAGCAGCTTAGCGCTAAGTGGGACAGGGGTTGGAGATACGCAGTATTTT.